This T cell receptor (beta chain) was captured by sequencing in a study of T-cell reconstitution after alpha-beta-depleted transplantation in children. This clonotype has at least ten counts. Unique molecular identifiers featured in how the TCRbeta library was prepared. TCRdb ran MiXCR on the PCR reads and lists one entry per CDR3 protein. Among tens of thousands of distinct CDR3 sequences listed, under 7% were seen once. Germline CDR1 is DFQATT and CDR2 is SNEGSKA (reference sequence). This CDR3 has 15 residues. J was trimmed by 4 bases and V by 1 base; bases with no gene match: 3. The TCR was taken from a male patient aged 5 to 17 who had a stem cell transplant for acute myeloid leukemia, so the T cells may come from the graft donor. This chain links TRBV20-1 with TRBJ2-2, with 10 bases matching TRBD2. The sequences come from PBMCs, mostly from graft donor cells, collected 180 days after TCRalphabeta/CD19-depleted stem cell transplant. CDR3 amino acids: CSARGKRGGTGELFF. Here the CDR3 DNA reads TGCAGTGCTAGAGGAAAGCGGGGGGGCACCGGGGAGCTGTTTTTT.